Presented here are 28 T cell receptor beta chains from one specimen sequenced in a study of T cells in Graves' hyperthyroidism and ophthalmopathy. Researchers took RNA transcripts and amplified the TCR beta CDR3 regions from them. The study used the HTBI primer set for a first-round RT-PCR of the TCR CDR3. From the multiplex PCR reads, TCRdb called clonotypes with MiXCR, one entry per CDR3 protein. The sample includes around 350,000 distinct CDR3 sequences, 13% to 15% of them seen just once. The sequenced material came from blood. The receptors were sampled from a woman aged 25 to 39 with Graves' ophthalmopathy.

There are many counts of this clonotype. The chain links TRBV20-1 to TRBJ2-1; maybe TRBD1 (6 bases). CDR1 is DFQATT and CDR2 is SNEGSKA in the germline V gene (reference sequence). The V end was cut by 3 bases, the J end by 4 bases, with 13 bases between. The CDR3 spans 14 residues. The DNA for the CDR3 is TGCAGTGCTAGTGGGTGGGACATATACAATGAGCAGTTCTTC. Its protein product is CSASGWDIYNEQFF.

This clonotype was detected ten times or more. V is TRBV7-2 and J is TRBJ2-3; TRBD2 agrees at 9 bases. This CDR3 is 15 amino acids long. V lost 6 bases and J lost 1; bases outside the gene matches: 5. Germline V gene sequence: CDR1 SGHTA, CDR2 FQGNSA. The CDR3: CASRNQRGGTDTQYF. The CDR3 DNA sequence: TGTGCCAGCAGAAATCAGCGGGGGGGCACAGATACGCAGTATTTT.

At least ten counts were recorded for this clonotype. J is TRBJ2-1 and V is TRBV12-3 or TRBV12-4; D ambiguous. The CDR3 is 15 residues long. Trimming took 5 bases from V and 3 from J, leaving 14 bases between them. The CDR3: CASSKRRTSYNEQFF. Here the CDR3 DNA reads TGTGCCAGCAGTAAAAGGCGGACGAGCTACAATGAGCAGTTCTTC.

This chain uses TRBV7-8 with TRBJ1-1, with TRBD1 identical over 8 bases. This CDR3 spans 16 amino acids. V trimming: 5 bases; J trimming: 6 bases; junction bases outside the gene matches: 14. Germline assignment: CDR1 SGHVS and CDR2 FQNEAQ. The CDR3 region is CASSLGQGLTGAEAFF. CDR3 nucleotide sequence: TGTGCCAGCAGCCTAGGACAGGGTCTAACGGGGGCTGAAGCTTTCTTT.

In its sample, this clonotype was seen many times. The chain is built from TRBV7-9 and TRBJ2-1, with D perhaps matching TRBD1 (7 bases). V was cut by 5 bases and J by 3 bases, with 17 bases left in between. The V gene's germline CDR1 is SEHNR and CDR2 FQNEAQ (reference sequence). This CDR3 spans 16 amino acids. The CDR3 DNA is TGTGCCAGCAGCAAACGCAGGGGGGCCCTCTACAATGAGCAGTTCTTC. Encoded protein: CASSKRRGALYNEQFF.

This clonotype came up a few times. The chain joins TRBV29-1 to TRBJ2-5, with TRBD2 matching 8 bases. Germline lookup yields CDR1 SQVTM and CDR2 ANQGSEA. V shed 6 bases, J shed 5 bases, and the junction held 5 bases outside the gene matches. The CDR3 has 12 residues. CDR3 in DNA: TGCAGCGTGGCGGGACTAGAGGAGACCCAGTACTTC. Its protein product is CSVAGLEETQYF.

This clonotype was observed a single time. A single base separates this from a much larger clone, so it may be a read error. The missing conserved phenylalanine or tryptophan at the end of this CDR3 makes a read error likely. The chain recombines TRBV20-1 with TRBJ2-5; TRBD2 aligns across 10 bases. The CDR3 consists of 14 residues. Germline V gene data show CDR1 as DFQATT and CDR2 as SNEGSKA (reference sequence). V gave up 5 bases and J gave up 2 bases; unmatched junction bases: 5. CDR3 sequence (DNA): TGCAGTGCTTATCTTAGCGGGGGGCAAGAGACCCAGTACCTC. It translates to CSAYLSGGQETQYL.

In its sample, this clonotype was seen many times. The rearrangement uses TRBV27 and TRBJ1-2, with a weak D call TRBD1 (6 bases). This CDR3 comprises 16 residues. Germline CDR1 reads MNHEY; CDR2 reads SMNVEV (reference sequence). V lost 2 bases and J lost 3, with 16 bases in between. CDR3 amino acids: CASSLRAGAPHYGYTF. The CDR3 nucleotides are TGTGCCAGCAGTTTAAGGGCAGGGGCACCCCACTATGGCTACACCTTC.

This clonotype has only a few counts. The genes are TRBV29-1 and TRBJ2-4; D is ambiguous. The CDR3 is made up of 15 amino acids. Germline lookup yields CDR1 SQVTM and CDR2 ANQGSEA. V was pared by 4 bases and J by 0 bases, with 13 bases between. The CDR3 protein is CSVGYAKLAKNIQYF. In nucleotides, the CDR3 is TGCAGCGTTGGTTACGCCAAACTAGCCAAAAACATTCAGTACTTC. The full variable domain, in which reference TRBV29-1 and TRBJ2-4 provide the parts outside the CDR3, is SAVISQKPSRDICQRGTSLTIQCQVDSQVTMMFWYRQQPGQSLTLIATANQGSEATYESGFVIDKFPISRPNLTFSTLTVSNMSPEDSSIYLCSVGYAKLAKNIQYFGAGTRLSVL.

This clonotype was picked up many times. The V gene is TRBV28, the J gene TRBJ1-5, with D hard to call. Trimming removed 8 bases from V and 4 bases from J, with 12 bases in between. Germline lookup yields CDR1 MDHEN and CDR2 SYDVKM. The CDR3 is made up of 13 amino acids. This CDR3 reads CASCPPWNQPQHF. The CDR3 DNA reads TGTGCCAGCTGTCCCCCCTGGAATCAGCCCCAGCATTTT. Full variable domain (remainder filled in from reference TRBV28 and TRBJ1-5): DVKVTQSSRYLVKRTGEKVFLECVQDMDHENMFWYRQDPGLGLRLIYFSYDVKMKEKGDIPEGYSVSREKKERFSLILESASTNQTSMYLCASCPPWNQPQHFGDGTRLSIL.

This clonotype occurred many times. The chain joins TRBV12-5 to TRBJ1-1; D is undetermined. Trimming removed 4 bases at V and 3 bases at J, with 6 bases between. CDR3 length equals 12 residues. Per the germline V gene, CDR1 is LGHNT and CDR2 is FRNRAP. The DNA of the CDR3 is TGTGCTAGTGGTTATCAATACACTGAAGCTTTCTTT. This sequence encodes CASGYQYTEAFF.

This clonotype appeared many times. This chain links TRBV18 with TRBJ2-1, with D tentatively TRBD1 (5 bases). The CDR3 covers 14 residues. The germline V gene has CDR1 KGHSH and CDR2 LQKENI. V lost 3 bases and J lost 6, with 12 bases in between. CDR3 sequence: CASSPELDSNEQFF. CDR3 DNA: TGTGCCAGCTCACCCGAATTAGACAGCAATGAGCAGTTCTTC.

This clonotype was picked up many times. This chain connects TRBV30 to TRBJ1-1; unclear D gene. Between the trimmed V and J ends, which lost 5 bases and 0 bases, there was a span of 19 bases. CDR3 length equals 16 residues. Germline CDR1 and CDR2: GTSNPN and SVGIG (reference sequence). The CDR3 region has the DNA TGTGCCTGGGACCCTGAAGTAGCCAAATTGAACACTGAAGCTTTCTTT. Its protein product is CAWDPEVAKLNTEAFF.

This clonotype was counted many times. The V gene is TRBV27, the J gene TRBJ1-1; possible D gene TRBD1, 5 bases. The CDR3 runs 13 residues. The ends were cut back, 7 bases at V and 1 base at J, with 10 bases in the middle. Germline assignment: CDR1 MNHEY and CDR2 SMNVEV (reference sequence). The CDR3 loop reads CASMGGRNTEAFF. The CDR3 coding sequence is TGTGCCAGCATGGGGGGGAGGAACACTGAAGCTTTCTTT.

The sample holds many counts of this clonotype. V is TRBV7-2 and J is TRBJ2-3; 8 positions match TRBD2. CDR3 size: 18 residues. V trimming: 5 bases; J trimming: 2 bases; junction bases outside the gene matches: 15. CDR1 and CDR2 from the germline V gene are SGHTA and FQGNSA. CDR3 sequence (DNA): TGTGCCAGCAGCCCGCCCCTGATTAGCGGGGTCTTCACAGATACGCAGTATTTT. Amino acid sequence: CASSPPLISGVFTDTQYF.

In this sample, this clonotype turned up a few times. The CDR3 bases are TGTGCCAGCAGGGGACAGAACAATTCACCCCTCCACTTT. Encoded protein: CASRGQNNSPLHF. This chain joins TRBV12-3 or TRBV12-4 and TRBJ1-6; TRBD1 matches at 7 bases. With 6 bases clipped from V and 7 bases from J, the junction kept 3 bases outside the gene matches. The CDR3 totals 13 residues.

This clonotype was found many times. V gene TRBV20-1 combines with J gene TRBJ2-7; unclear D gene. Germline CDR1 reads DFQATT; CDR2 reads SNEGSKA (reference sequence). The CDR3 runs 16 residues. V lost 4 bases and J 7 bases, leaving 26 bases between the germline ends. The CDR3 DNA reads as TGCAGTGCTACTCCCCCAACGAGGAACTACGAGTCGGAGCAGTACTTC. Its protein product is CSATPPTRNYESEQYF.

The V and J genes are TRBV7-9 and TRBJ2-1; no reliable D call. CDR1 SEHNR and CDR2 FQNEAQ come from the germline V gene (reference sequence). The CDR3 has 15 amino acids. Trimming took 0 bases from V and 12 from J, leaving 18 bases between them. The CDR3: CASSLAWDPRHRQFF. CDR3 sequence (DNA): TGTGCCAGCAGCTTAGCTTGGGATCCCCGGCATCGGCAGTTCTTC.

CDR3 residues: CASSYPGTGLTEAFF. DNA for the CDR3: TGTGCCAGCAGCTACCCCGGGACAGGGTTGACTGAAGCTTTCTTT. The chain carries TRBV7-9 and TRBJ1-1; 9 nucleotides line up with TRBD1. This CDR3 spans 15 amino acids. J gave up 5 bases and V 4 bases, and 8 bases lay outside the gene matches. The germline V gene has CDR1 SEHNR and CDR2 FQNEAQ (reference sequence).

This clonotype was seen a handful of times. The chain links TRBV20-1 to TRBJ1-4; tentatively, D is TRBD1 (5 bases). V lost 1 base to trimming and J lost 5 bases, with 11 bases between them. From germline, CDR1 is DFQATT and CDR2 SNEGSKA (reference sequence). The CDR3 covers 14 residues. The CDR3 coding sequence is TGCAGTGCTAGAGTGGGGCAGGGCAATGAAAAACTGTTTTTT. This codes for CSARVGQGNEKLFF.

With respect to this clonotype: Since a much larger clone is just one base distant, this may be a read error. V and J are TRBV2 and TRBJ1-1, with D perhaps matching TRBD1 (6 bases). Germline CDR1 and CDR2: SNHLY and FYNNEI. Trimming left V 8 bases short and J 1 base short, with 14 bases between. The CDR3 consists of 14 residues. The DNA for the CDR3 is TGTGCCAGCGCTCAGGGCAGGGGGAACACTGAAGCTTTCTTT. Its protein product is CASAQGRGNTEAFF.

There are many counts of this clonotype. This sequence joins TRBV5-1 and TRBJ2-2, with D hard to call. In germline, CDR1 is SGHRS, CDR2 YFSETQ. V shed 7 bases and J shed 0 bases, with 13 bases lying between them. This CDR3 comprises 15 residues. CDR3 nucleotide sequence: TGCGCCAGCGATACGGGTTCTACGAACACCGGGGAGCTGTTTTTT. Encoded protein: CASDTGSTNTGELFF.

In this sample, this clonotype turned up many times. The CDR3: CASSLGGTDYGYTF. The CDR3 DNA reads TGTGCCAGCAGCTTAGGTGGGACAGACTATGGCTACACCTTC. J is TRBJ1-2 and V is TRBV11-2; 7 bases match TRBD1. Germline V gives CDR1 SGHAT, CDR2 FQNNGV. The CDR3 contains 14 residues. Unmatched junction bases numbered 2, after V lost 1 base and J lost 3 bases. The variable domain in full, completed from reference TRBV11-2 and TRBJ1-2, reads EAGVAQSPRYKIIEKRQSVAFWCNPISGHATLYWYQQILGQGPKLLIQFQNNGVVDDSQLPKDRFSAERLKGVDSTLKIQPAKLEDSAVYLCASSLGGTDYGYTFGSGTRLTVV.

The genes are TRBV19 and TRBJ1-5; D unclear. Trimming stripped 6 bases from V and 1 base from J, with 10 bases between. Per the germline V gene, CDR1 is LNHDA and CDR2 is SQIVND (reference sequence). The CDR3 covers 14 residues. The CDR3 DNA reads as TGTGCCAGTAGGAACGAGGACAGCAATCAGCCCCAGCATTTT. Translating it yields CASRNEDSNQPQHF.

This clonotype was recorded many times. The V gene is TRBV19, the J gene TRBJ2-2; 10 positions agree with TRBD1. This CDR3 is built from 18 residues. The V segment lost 4 bases and the J segment 4 bases; nucleotides outside the gene matches: 12. Germline assignment: CDR1 LNHDA and CDR2 SQIVND (reference sequence). Here the CDR3 reads CASSNRSPGQGSTGELFF. In DNA, the CDR3 is TGTGCCAGTAGTAACCGATCTCCGGGACAGGGGAGCACCGGGGAGCTGTTTTTT. Supplemented by reference TRBV19 and TRBJ2-2, the full variable domain reads DGGITQSPKYLFRKEGQNVTLSCEQNLNHDAMYWYRQDPGQGLRLIYYSQIVNDFQKGDIAEGYSVSREKKESFPLTVTSAQKNPTAFYLCASSNRSPGQGSTGELFFGEGSRLTVL.

This clonotype was counted ten times or more. J is TRBJ2-7 and V is TRBV6-1, with 10 bases fitting TRBD1. Germline trimming cut 5 bases from V and 1 base from J; bases unmatched to any gene: 5. This CDR3 is 15 amino acids long. Germline V gives CDR1 MNHNS, CDR2 SASEGT. Written as DNA, the CDR3 is TGTGCCAGCAGTTGGGGACAGGGGACATCCTACGAGCAGTACTTC. Encoded protein: CASSWGQGTSYEQYF.

This clonotype was counted between two and nine times. The chain is built from TRBV5-1 and TRBJ2-5; 11 bases match TRBD2. The germline V gene encodes CDR1 SGHRS and CDR2 YFSETQ. This CDR3 has 16 residues. V shed 3 bases and J 5 bases; nucleotides not matched to a gene: 9. The CDR3 region is CASSSGLADGGETQYF. The CDR3 DNA reads TGCGCCAGCAGCTCGGGACTAGCGGATGGAGGGGAGACCCAGTACTTC.

This clonotype was seen repeatedly, ten times or more. This rearrangement joins TRBV2 to TRBJ2-3; D might be TRBD1 or TRBD2, each matching 6 bases. V was trimmed by 3 bases and J by 5 bases, leaving 15 bases between them. Germline assignment: CDR1 SNHLY and CDR2 FYNNEI. This CDR3 has 15 residues. The CDR3 bases are TGTGCCAGCAGTGACCCCTGGGGGGCCTTAGATACGCAGTATTTT. Protein sequence: CASSDPWGALDTQYF.